Below, 5 T cell receptor beta chains from the same sample are listed, as sequenced in a study of cytomegalovirus exposure and HLA in healthy donors. Primers for the PCR totalled 60 Vbeta and 13 Jbeta. Assay: immunoSEQ multiplex PCR; the TCRdb copy retains only in-frame clones and omits some. Counted here are approximately 150,000 clones, 65% to 80% occurring once; the ten biggest clones make up about 1.5%. Sequencing was carried out using PBMCs. The receptors stem from a young woman in good health and CMV-seronegative.

The chain recombines TRBV15 with TRBJ2-1; maybe TRBD2 (6 bases). The CDR3 runs 16 residues. Germline lookup yields CDR1 LNHNV and CDR2 YYDKDF (reference sequence). V was trimmed by 0 bases and J by 8 bases, leaving 17 bases between them. CDR3 amino acids: CATSREGTGTPHEQFF. The CDR3 nucleotides are TGTGCCACCAGCAGAGAGGGTACCGGGACTCCCCATGAGCAGTTCTTC.

The count of this clone is one. The chain is built from TRBV5-6 and TRBJ1-5; D ambiguous. The CDR3 is 15 residues long. V lost 2 bases, J lost 2 bases, and 11 bases lay in between. CDR1 is SGHDT and CDR2 is YYEEEE in the germline V gene. In DNA, the CDR3 is TGTGCCAGCAGCTTTCGGGGATCTGGCAATCAGCCCCAGCATTTT. The encoded protein is CASSFRGSGNQPQHF.

The chain couples TRBV5-8 to TRBJ2-5; 9 nucleotides agree with TRBD2. Germline V lookup: CDR1 SGHTS, CDR2 YDEGEE. Trimming at V came to 6 bases and at J to 3 bases, leaving 3 bases not matched to a gene. The CDR3 has 13 residues. CDR3 protein: CASNRLAEETQYF. CDR3 in DNA: TGTGCCAGCAATCGACTAGCGGAAGAGACCCAGTACTTC.

CDR3 residues: CASSLGTVEQYF. The CDR3 bases are TGCGCCAGCAGCTTGGGAACGGTCGAGCAGTACTTC. J is TRBJ2-7 and V is TRBV5-1; D remains ambiguous. Germline values: CDR1 SGHRS, CDR2 YFSETQ. With 0 bases removed from V and 6 bases from J, the gap between germline ends came to 7 bases. This CDR3 spans 12 amino acids.

A single count supports this clone. CDR3 DNA: TGTGCCAGCAGTTCCGGGACAGGGACGGAAGGCTACACCTTC. Its translation is CASSSGTGTEGYTF. The chain recombines TRBV2 with TRBJ1-2; 9 nucleotides agree with TRBD1. From germline, CDR1 is SNHLY and CDR2 FYNNEI. The V and J ends lost 5 bases and 8 bases, in that order; junction bases with no gene match: 9. The CDR3 totals 14 residues.